One and the same sample provided the 8 T cell receptor beta chains below, sequenced in a study of brain T cells in children with intractable seizures. The data were produced by immunoSEQ multiplex PCR, yet TCRdb's version contains in-frame clones alone and is incomplete. The data hold around 340,000 clones, with roughly 92% observed a single time. The time point is: blood from clinic visit 5 months post-surgery; TSC patient then seizure free. Sequences were derived from peripheral blood, sampled 4 to 5 months after surgery. The receptor set was obtained from a boy under two years old with tuberous sclerosis and intractable seizures.

This chain links TRBV12-5 with TRBJ2-2; D is possibly TRBD2 (5 bases). Trimming cost V 8 bases and J 4 bases, with 17 bases left between them. Germline loops: CDR1 LGHNT, CDR2 FRNRAP. The CDR3 extends over 15 amino acids. The CDR3 DNA follows: TGTGCTAGTAATCCTCAGGCGGGTATCACCGGGGAGCTGTTTTTT. Encoded protein: CASNPQAGITGELFF.

The chain links TRBV3-1 (or the pseudogene TRBV3-2) to TRBJ2-3; the D is unclear. The CDR3 is 13 amino acids. V lost 1 base and J lost 2, with 4 bases in between. The V gene's germline CDR1 is LGHDT and CDR2 YNNKEL (reference sequence). CDR3 sequence: CASSQASTDTQYF. CDR3 sequence (DNA): TGTGCCAGCAGCCAAGCTTCCACAGATACGCAGTATTTT.

This clone showed up just once. V gene TRBV15 combines with J gene TRBJ2-5; possibly TRBD2 for D (6 bases). The CDR3 spans 16 residues. Per germline, CDR1 LNHNV and CDR2 YYDKDF (reference sequence). The ends were cut back, 1 base at V and 2 bases at J, with 14 bases in the middle. In DNA form, the CDR3 reads TGTGCCACCAGCAGAGGGAGGGACCATTGGCAAGAGACCCAGTACTTC. Its protein is CATSRGRDHWQETQYF.

About this clone itself: Other DNA sequences of this sample code for an identical CDR3. The CDR3 loop reads CASSLGGGTEAFF. As DNA, the CDR3 is TGTGCCAGCAGTTTAGGGGGTGGCACTGAAGCTTTCTTT. The chain combines TRBV12-3 or TRBV12-4 with TRBJ1-1, with D unresolved. This CDR3 spans 13 amino acids. The V gene lost 1 base and the J gene lost 4 bases, with 7 bases spanning the gap.

The chain is built from TRBV28 and TRBJ1-1; D is ambiguous. The germline V gene encodes CDR1 MDHEN and CDR2 SYDVKM. The CDR3 runs 14 residues. Trimming removed 4 bases at V and 1 base at J, with 10 bases between. CDR3 nucleotides: TGTGCCAGCAGTTCCCCCCAAGAGAACACTGAAGCTTTCTTT. Encoded protein: CASSSPQENTEAFF. The full variable domain, rest sourced from reference TRBV28 and TRBJ1-1, is DVKVTQSSRYLVKRTGEKVFLECVQDMDHENMFWYRQDPGLGLRLIYFSYDVKMKEKGDIPEGYSVSREKKERFSLILESASTNQTSMYLCASSSPQENTEAFFGQGTRLTVV.

The V gene is TRBV3-1 (or the pseudogene TRBV3-2), the J gene TRBJ2-3, with 11 bases aligning to TRBD2. From germline, CDR1 is LGHDT and CDR2 YNNKEL (reference sequence). This CDR3 comprises 17 residues. The ends lost 2 bases at V and 2 bases at J; junction bases unmatched: 6. The CDR3 DNA reads TGTGCCAGCAGCCAATGGGGGACTAGCGGAAACACAGATACGCAGTATTTT. Its translation: CASSQWGTSGNTDTQYF.

About this clone itself: The junction shows a germline mismatch at one end, possibly a read error. V gene TRBV30 combines with J gene TRBJ2-7, with a possible D match to TRBD2 (5 bases). Germline CDR1 GTSNPN, CDR2 SVGIG (reference sequence). The CDR3 runs 13 residues. CDR3 residues: CAWSVLDSFEQYF. The DNA of the CDR3 is TGTGCCTGGAGTGTACTAGATTCCTTCGAGCAGTACTTC.

V and J are TRBV6-1 and TRBJ2-7; possibly TRBD2 for D (6 bases). The germline CDR1 and CDR2 sequences are MNHNS and SASEGT. This CDR3 has 14 amino acids. V shed 2 bases and J shed 6 bases, with 14 bases lying between them. This CDR3 reads CASSEQEGGLEQYF. The CDR3, as DNA: TGTGCCAGCAGTGAACAGGAAGGAGGGCTCGAGCAGTACTTC.